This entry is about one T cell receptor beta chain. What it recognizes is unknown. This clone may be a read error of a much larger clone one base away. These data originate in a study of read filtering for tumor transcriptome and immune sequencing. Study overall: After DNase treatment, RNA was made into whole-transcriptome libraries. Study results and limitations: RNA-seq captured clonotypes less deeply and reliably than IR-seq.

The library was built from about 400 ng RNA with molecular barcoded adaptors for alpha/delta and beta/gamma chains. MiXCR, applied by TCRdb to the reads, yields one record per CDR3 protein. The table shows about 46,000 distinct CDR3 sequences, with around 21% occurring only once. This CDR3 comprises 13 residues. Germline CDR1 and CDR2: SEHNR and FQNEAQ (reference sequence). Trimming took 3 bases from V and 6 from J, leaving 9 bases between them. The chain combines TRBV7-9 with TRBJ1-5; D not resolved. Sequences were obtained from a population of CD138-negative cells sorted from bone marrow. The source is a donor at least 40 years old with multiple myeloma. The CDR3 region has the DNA TGTGCCAGCAGCTTGTCGGACGGTCAGCCCCAGCATTTT. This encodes CASSLSDGQPQHF.